Listed below are T cell receptor beta chains from one sample, sequenced in a study of blood T cells in healthy people across ages. Using its own MiXCR run on the 5' RACE reads, TCRdb lists one record per CDR3 protein. The data hold 850,000 or so distinct CDR3 sequences, with less than 35% observed a single time. Sequenced: blood. Every receptor here comes from a woman at least 80 years old in good health. Each CDR3 is given without its conserved first and last residue.

TRBJ2-6 | TRBV7-9 | ASSLGAGGSGANVLT
TRBJ2-2 | TRBV5-6 | ASSLANTGERF
TRBJ1-2 | TRBV20-1 | SAPWTGEKDGYT
TRBJ1-4 | TRBV5-5 | ASSLTGRLGEKLF
TRBJ2-4 | TRBV27 | ASSFRQGNIQY
TRBJ2-3 | TRBV7-2 | ASSRRDHTDTQY
TRBJ1-1 | TRBV20-1 | SARGRLGAF
TRBJ1-2 | TRBV15 | ATSKPTGVFDGYT
TRBJ1-2 | TRBV6-1 | ASSDFGYT
TRBJ1-2 | TRBV20-1 | SARASGRGMHGYT
TRBJ2-1 | TRBV3-1 | ASSKSSYNEQF